This T cell receptor beta chain was retrieved from a study of T cell responses to AZD1222 COVID-19 vaccine. Study-level background: Pooling covered second doses at about 4 or about 12 weeks. Study conclusions and caveats: None of the repertoires were sampled until the peak T cell response had passed. After two AZD1222 doses, spike-specific TCR breadth and depth rose versus day 0.

TCRdb's table, derived via immunoSEQ multiplex PCR, lists solely in-frame clones and lacks some. Of roughly 250,000 clones listed, 85% to 95% are singletons. In regard to this clone: The antigen remains unidentified.

Trimming removed 2 bases from V and 3 bases from J, with 20 bases in between. Germline values: CDR1 SGDLS, CDR2 YYNGEE. The CDR3 runs 17 residues. The rearrangement joins TRBV9 to TRBJ1-2; D possibly corresponds to TRBD1 (5 bases). This clonotype was sampled from an adult in good health. Sequencing used peripheral blood, obtained on day 0 of AZD1222 vaccination. This chain's CDR3 is CASSVGGPSTRDYGYTF. The DNA for the CDR3 is TGTGCCAGCAGCGTCGGGGGACCATCGACCCGGGACTATGGCTACACCTTC.